Listed below are T cell receptor beta chains from one sample, sequenced in a study of CD8+ T cells in alopecia areata. Sequencing was performed with immunoSEQ multiplex PCR; in TCRdb, only in-frame clones are kept and a portion is missing. The table shows 150,000 to 200,000 clones, with around 50% occurring only once. Sequences were derived from CD4+ T cells sorted from blood, sampled at week 0. The receptors derive from a human donor with alopecia areata. Both conserved end residues are part of each CDR3. D genes are given only for firm matches. Not every row has a clone size; where given, it reads once, few, many or a size class.

size	V	D	J	DNA	CDR3
.	TRBV29-1	TRBD1	TRBJ2-2	TGCAGCGTTCAGACAGGACAGGGGGCCCGGGAGCTGTTTTTT	CSVQTGQGARELFF
once	TRBV7-8	TRBD2	TRBJ2-7	TGTGCCAGCAGCTTGTTCGTTAGCGGGGGCAACTACGAGCAGTACTTC	CASSLFVSGGNYEQYF
.	TRBV19	.	TRBJ2-2	TGTGCCAGTAACTCTGGGCCCGGCACCGGGGAGCTGTTTTTT	CASNSGPGTGELFF
.	TRBV5-1	.	TRBJ2-2	TGCGCCAGCAGCTTATTGACGGCGGCGAACACCGGGGAGCTGTTTTTT	CASSLLTAANTGELFF
.	TRBV11-3	.	TRBJ2-1	TGTGCCAGCAGCTTAAGTCTTGGACTTTACAATGAGCAGTTCTTC	CASSLSLGLYNEQFF
.	TRBV27	TRBD2	TRBJ2-1	TGTGCCAGCAGTTTACGGGTAGCGGGCCTTTACAATGAGCAGTTCTTC	CASSLRVAGLYNEQFF
.	TRBV19	.	TRBJ2-2	TGTGCCAGTAGTTTAGGGGATACCGGGGAGCTGTTTTTT	CASSLGDTGELFF
.	TRBV30	.	TRBJ2-5	TGTGCCTGGGGGACAACTCAAGAGACCCAGTACTTC	CAWGTTQETQYF
few	TRBV6-5	TRBD1	TRBJ1-2	TGTGCCAGCAGAGAGATGTGGGGACAGGGTGCTGGCTACACCTTC	CASREMWGQGAGYTF
.	TRBV30	.	TRBJ1-2	TGTGCCTGGAGTGTACAGGGTAGATGGGCAGCTGGCTACACCTTC	CAWSVQGRWAAGYTF
.	TRBV5-1	.	TRBJ2-3	TGCGCCAGCAGCTTGTGGGGAGATAGCACAGATACGCAGTATTTT	CASSLWGDSTDTQYF
few	TRBV29-1	.	TRBJ2-3	TGCAGCGTTGAAGACAGGTCGACGGATACGCAGTATTTT	CSVEDRSTDTQYF
.	TRBV4-2	.	TRBJ1-5	TGTGCCAGCAGCACGACAGGTATTCATCAGCCCCAGCATTTT	CASSTTGIHQPQHF
few	TRBV9	.	TRBJ2-3	TGTGCCAGCAGCGTAGACTCAGATACGCAGTATTTT	CASSVDSDTQYF
.	TRBV30	TRBD1	TRBJ1-5	TGTGCCTGGAGTTTACGGGGACAGCCGGAACAGCCCCAGCATTTT	CAWSLRGQPEQPQHF
.	TRBV19	.	TRBJ2-7	TGTGCCAGTAGTATTATGGCGACCTACGAGCAGTACTTC	CASSIMATYEQYF
.	TRBV25-1	TRBD1	TRBJ1-1	TGTGCCAGCAGTGAGGGGGACAGGGGGTGGGCTGAAGCTTTCTTT	CASSEGDRGWAEAFF
few	TRBV29-1	.	TRBJ1-2	TGCAGCGTACCGACGGACTATGGCTACACCTTC	CSVPTDYGYTF
.	TRBV9	.	TRBJ2-2	TGTGCCAGCAGCGTAGGAGGTCTCTTGGCCGGGGAGCTGTTTTTT	CASSVGGLLAGELFF
few	TRBV23-1	.	TRBJ1-5	TGCGCCAGCAGTCTCCACCTTCGGGGTCAGCCCCAGCATTTT	CASSLHLRGQPQHF
.	TRBV27	.	TRBJ2-2	TGTGCCAGCAGTTTATGGGGAATAGCGAACACCGGGGAGCTGTTTTTT	CASSLWGIANTGELFF
.	TRBV30	.	TRBJ2-2	TGTGCCTGGAGTGTATTGCAGGGGTTAACCGGGGAGCTGTTTTTT	CAWSVLQGLTGELFF
few	TRBV29-1	.	TRBJ2-3	TGCAGCGTTGAAGCGAACACAGATACGCAGTATTTT	CSVEANTDTQYF
.	TRBV28	.	TRBJ1-1	TGTGCCAGCAGCGCCCCAGGAACAGGACACACTGAAGCTTTCTTT	CASSAPGTGHTEAFF
.	TRBV18	.	TRBJ1-2	TGTGCCAGCTCTCCCGAGGGGCAGGGTGGCGGCTACACCTTC	CASSPEGQGGGYTF
.	TRBV5-1	TRBD1	TRBJ1-5	TGCGCCAGCAGCTTACAGGGGGGCCAAGGACAGCCCCAGCATTTT	CASSLQGGQGQPQHF
.	TRBV29-1	TRBD2	TRBJ2-7	TGCAGCGTTGCTCATGGGGGCGGGGGGACCACCTACGAGCAGTACTTC	CSVAHGGGGTTYEQYF
.	TRBV29-1	TRBD2	TRBJ2-5	TGCAGCGTTGAAGGAGCGGGGGGGCAAGAGACCCAGTACTTC	CSVEGAGGQETQYF
.	TRBV11-2	TRBD1	TRBJ2-1	TGTGCCAGCAGCCTAAATCCGACAGGGTTTGCACGAGACAATGAGCAGTTCTTC	CASSLNPTGFARDNEQFF
.	TRBV2	.	TRBJ1-5	TGTGCCAGCAGCAGGACAAGTAGCAATCAGCCCCAGCATTTT	CASSRTSSNQPQHF
.	TRBV5-1	.	TRBJ1-2	TGCGCCAGCTCGGTAGGGGATGGCTACACCTTC	CASSVGDGYTF
few	TRBV2	TRBD1	TRBJ1-6	TGTGCCAGCAGTACGGGGACAGGCGATTCACCCCTCCACTTT	CASSTGTGDSPLHF
.	TRBV5-1	.	TRBJ1-4	TGCGCCAGCAGCAGAGATCGCGGGGAACTGTTTTTT	CASSRDRGELFF
.	TRBV29-1	.	TRBJ1-5	TGCAGCGTGGGATCGCGGAATCAGCCCCAGCATTTT	CSVGSRNQPQHF
.	TRBV6-5	TRBD1	TRBJ2-7	TGTGCCAGCAGCTCAACCGGGACAGGGAACCACGAGCAGTACTTC	CASSSTGTGNHEQYF
.	TRBV30	TRBD2	TRBJ2-7	TGTGCCTGGAGCGCGGGACTAGCGGGACTTCCCTACGAGCAGTACTTC	CAWSAGLAGLPYEQYF
.	TRBV14	.	TRBJ2-5	TGTGCCAGCAGCCACCGCAGGGGTTTGGAGACCCAGTACTTC	CASSHRRGLETQYF
.	TRBV27	.	TRBJ2-5	TGTGCCAGCAGTTTGGGTGTCCAGTGGAGGGAGACCCAGTACTTC	CASSLGVQWRETQYF
.	TRBV11-3	.	TRBJ2-1	TGTGCCAGCAGCCCCCAAGGCGGCAATGAGCAGTTCTTC	CASSPQGGNEQFF
once	TRBV7-9	TRBD1	TRBJ1-2	TGTGCCAGCAGGCTGGGACAGGGGTATGGCTACACCTTC	CASRLGQGYGYTF
.	TRBV10-3	.	TRBJ2-5	TGTGCCATCAGTGGAACAGTAGGGGAGACCCAGTACTTC	CAISGTVGETQYF
few	TRBV5-1	TRBD1	TRBJ1-5	TGCGCCAGCAGCTTGGTTCCCCGGACAGGGAGCAATCAGCCCCAGCATTTT	CASSLVPRTGSNQPQHF
.	TRBV30	.	TRBJ1-2	TGTGCCTGGAGTTTAACACTGAGCGGCTACACCTTC	CAWSLTLSGYTF
.	TRBV7-8	TRBD1	TRBJ2-1	TGTGCCAGCAGCTTATTCAGTCGGGGGACAGGGTCGAATGAGCAGTTCTTC	CASSLFSRGTGSNEQFF
.	TRBV29-1	.	TRBJ2-7	TGCAGCGTTCGGGTATCCACCGGATTATACGAGCAGTACTTC	CSVRVSTGLYEQYF
.	TRBV9	.	TRBJ2-1	TGTGCCAGCAGCGTGTACGAGCGGTGGTATGAGCAGTTCTTC	CASSVYERWYEQFF
.	TRBV1	.	TRBJ2-6	TGCACCAGCAGCTTAATATCCGGTACTAGCGGGGGGCCTAGCTCTGGGGCCAACGTCCTGACTTTC	CTSSLISGTSGGPSSGANVLTF
.	TRBV7-9	.	TRBJ1-2	TGTGCCAGCAGCTCTGGCGGCGGACGCCAAGGCTACACCTTC	CASSSGGGRQGYTF
.	TRBV6-1	.	TRBJ1-2	TGTGCCAGCAGTGAACGAGGTTACTATGGCTACACCTTC	CASSERGYYGYTF
.	TRBV7-9	TRBD2	TRBJ2-5	TGTGCCAGCAGCCCGGGGACTAGCGGGGTCCAAGAGACCCAGTACTTC	CASSPGTSGVQETQYF
few	TRBV15	.	TRBJ2-7	TGTGCCACCAGCAGAGCAGGGAGCTCCTACGAGCAGTACTTC	CATSRAGSSYEQYF
few	TRBV7-9	TRBD1	TRBJ1-6	TGTGCCAGCAGCAAAACAGGGGGTTATAATTCACCCCTCCACTTT	CASSKTGGYNSPLHF
few	TRBV25-1	.	TRBJ1-2	TGTGCCAGCAGTGCCAGAGGGGGCTACACCTTC	CASSARGGYTF
.	TRBV27	.	TRBJ2-7	TGTGCCAGCAACAGTTACGGGGGCTACGAGCAGTACTTC	CASNSYGGYEQYF
.	TRBV15	TRBD1	TRBJ1-1	TGTGCCACCAGCAGAAACAGGGGGTCGGACACTGAAGCTTTCTTT	CATSRNRGSDTEAFF
.	TRBV29-1	TRBD2	TRBJ2-5	TGCAGCGTTGGGACTAGCGGGGGCAGGGGGACCCAGTACTTC	CSVGTSGGRGTQYF
.	TRBV5-1	.	TRBJ1-1	TGCGCCAGCAGCTTGGTTCCGGATTACACTGAAGCTTTCTTT	CASSLVPDYTEAFF
few	TRBV14	.	TRBJ1-6	TGTGCCAGCAGCCCCCAACAGGTTTCACCCCTCCACTTT	CASSPQQVSPLHF
.	TRBV7-2	.	TRBJ1-2	TGTGCCAGCAGCTTAGAGGGTGGATATGGCTACACCTTC	CASSLEGGYGYTF